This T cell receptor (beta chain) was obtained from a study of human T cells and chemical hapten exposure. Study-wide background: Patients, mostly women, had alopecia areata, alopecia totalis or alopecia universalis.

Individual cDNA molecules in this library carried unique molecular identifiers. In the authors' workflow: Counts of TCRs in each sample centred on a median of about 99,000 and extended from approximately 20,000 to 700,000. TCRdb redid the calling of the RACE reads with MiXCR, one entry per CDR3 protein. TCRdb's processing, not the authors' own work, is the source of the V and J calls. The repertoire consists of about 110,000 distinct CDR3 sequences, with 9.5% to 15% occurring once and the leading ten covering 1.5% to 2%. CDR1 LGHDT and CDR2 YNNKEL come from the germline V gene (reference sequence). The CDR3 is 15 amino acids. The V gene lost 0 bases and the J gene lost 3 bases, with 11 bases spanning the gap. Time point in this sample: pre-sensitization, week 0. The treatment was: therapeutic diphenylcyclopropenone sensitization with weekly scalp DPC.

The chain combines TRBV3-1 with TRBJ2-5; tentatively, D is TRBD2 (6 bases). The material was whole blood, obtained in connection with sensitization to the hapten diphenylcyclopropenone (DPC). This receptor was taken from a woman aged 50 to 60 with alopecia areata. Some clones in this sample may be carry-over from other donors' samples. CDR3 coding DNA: TGTGCCAGCAGCCAAGATGGGGGGAATGAAGAGACCCAGTACTTC. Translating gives CASSQDGGNEETQYF.